These 15 T cell receptor beta chains came from one sample sequenced in a study of identical twins. Each CDR3 protein gets one entry after TCRdb re-called the 5' RACE reads with MiXCR. In the table there are approximately 550,000 distinct CDR3 sequences, about 20% of which are singletons. The same data also contributed to another study, on yellow fever vaccine responses in identical twins.

The specimen sequenced was CD4+ T cells sorted from blood. The source of these receptors is a woman between 18 and 30 years old in good health.

This clonotype showed up just a few times. This chain joins TRBV20-1 and TRBJ2-7; maybe TRBD1 (5 bases). V lost 2 bases and J 2 bases, leaving 16 bases between the germline ends. The CDR3 has 15 amino acids. The germline V gene encodes CDR1 DFQATT and CDR2 SNEGSKA (reference sequence). The CDR3 region has the DNA TGCAGTGCTAGACCTGCAGGGCCTCAGACCTACGAGCAGTACGTC. Protein product: CSARPAGPQTYEQYV.

This clonotype was detected a few times. The CDR3 here is CSAPLLAVSYNEQFF. CDR3 sequence (DNA): TGCAGTGCACCTCTCCTAGCGGTCTCCTACAATGAGCAGTTCTTC. The V call is TRBV20-1, the J call TRBJ2-1; 7 positions agree with TRBD2. CDR1 is DFQATT and CDR2 is SNEGSKA in the germline V gene (reference sequence). The CDR3 is 15 residues long. The trim removed 6 bases at V and 0 bases at J, leaving 8 bases unmatched.

V is TRBV14 and J is TRBJ2-7, with D unclear. CDR3 length equals 13 residues. The germline V gene encodes CDR1 SGHDN and CDR2 FVKESK. The germline V and J ends were trimmed by 0 bases and 7 bases, with 10 bases remaining between them. CDR3 protein: CASSQDAPREQYF. CDR3 nucleotides: TGTGCCAGCAGCCAAGATGCTCCGCGGGAGCAGTACTTC.

The chain couples TRBV12-3 or TRBV12-4 to TRBJ2-1; possibly TRBD1 for D (6 bases). V lost 6 bases to trimming and J lost 8 bases, with 17 bases between them. The CDR3 runs 14 residues. The CDR3 DNA reads as TGTGCCAGCAGACCACTGTACAGGGACCATGAGCAGTTCTTC. It is translated as CASRPLYRDHEQFF.

The rearrangement links TRBV12-3 or TRBV12-4 to TRBJ2-1; 8 bases align to TRBD2. CDR3 size: 16 residues. Trimming removed 1 base from V and 6 bases from J; junction bases left unmatched: 8. The CDR3 protein is CASSLGSGGGINEQFF. The CDR3, as DNA: TGTGCCAGCAGTTTAGGCTCGGGCGGGGGGATCAATGAGCAGTTCTTC.

Many counts were recorded for this clonotype. V and J are TRBV12-3 or TRBV12-4 and TRBJ1-2, with D perhaps TRBD1 (5 bases). This CDR3 region has 13 residues. Trimming left V 1 base short and J 8 bases short, with 11 bases between. CDR3 in DNA: TGTGCCAGCAGTTTAGTAGGGGTAGACGGCTACACCTTC. It codes for CASSLVGVDGYTF.

This clonotype was seen only a few times. The rearrangement uses TRBV5-1 and TRBJ1-1; D unresolved. CDR1 and CDR2 from the germline V gene are SGHRS and YFSETQ. Deletions cut 4 bases from V and 3 bases from J, with 10 bases between. The CDR3 is made up of 13 amino acids. Written as DNA, the CDR3 is TGCGCCAGCAGCCTCTATGGGGACACTGAAGCTTTCTTT. Protein sequence: CASSLYGDTEAFF.

This clonotype appeared a few times. The chain combines TRBV5-1 with TRBJ2-7; 9 bases map to TRBD1. The CDR3 is 13 amino acids. CDR1 is SGHRS and CDR2 is YFSETQ in the germline V gene. V gave up 1 base and J gave up 5 bases; unmatched junction bases: 1. Written as DNA, the CDR3 is TGCGCCAGCAGCTTGCGGACAGGGGACGAGCAGTACTTC. This translates into CASSLRTGDEQYF.

The chain uses TRBV4-2 and TRBJ2-5; 8 bases fit TRBD2. This CDR3 is built from 15 residues. V was clipped by 1 base and J by 5 bases; unmatched bases: 6. Germline V gene data show CDR1 as LGHNA and CDR2 as YNFKEQ. In DNA form, the CDR3 reads TGTGCCAGCAGCCAAGGCCCGGGGGGGTTGGAGACCCAGTACTTC. It yields the protein CASSQGPGGLETQYF.

The chain carries TRBV6-1 and TRBJ2-7; perhaps TRBD1 as D (5 bases). The CDR3 is 13 amino acids. Germline V lookup: CDR1 MNHNS, CDR2 SASEGT. Trimming left V 4 bases short and J 6 bases short, with 13 bases between. DNA of the CDR3: TGTGCCAGCAGTGTAATTTCAGGGATCGAGCAGTACGTC. Translating gives CASSVISGIEQYV.

This clonotype has ten or more counts. This rearrangement joins TRBV29-1 to TRBJ2-1; 10 bases line up with TRBD2. Germline V gene lookup returns CDR1 SQVTM and CDR2 ANQGSEA. V gave up 5 bases and J gave up 4 bases; unmatched junction bases: 8. This CDR3 has 15 amino acids. CDR3 coding DNA: TGCAGCGTTAGTTATAGCGGGAGGACTTACAATGAGCAGTTCTTC. Amino acid sequence: CSVSYSGRTYNEQFF.

This clonotype came up many times. The chain couples TRBV7-9 to TRBJ1-5; no firm D call. The CDR3 is 12 amino acids. Germline V lookup: CDR1 SEHNR, CDR2 FQNEAQ (reference sequence). V lost 1 base, J lost 6 bases, and 4 bases lay in between. The DNA for the CDR3 is TGTGCCAGCAGCTTAGTGGGTCAGCCCCAGCATTTT. Its translation is CASSLVGQPQHF.

In this sample, this clonotype turned up a few times. J is TRBJ1-4 and V is TRBV15; possible D gene TRBD1, 5 bases. The CDR3 runs 16 residues. Germline CDR1 LNHNV, CDR2 YYDKDF (reference sequence). The V gene lost 1 base and the J gene lost 0 bases, with 9 bases spanning the gap. CDR3 bases: TGTGCCACCAGCAGAGGGGACTCCGCAACTAATGAAAAACTGTTTTTT. Its protein product is CATSRGDSATNEKLFF.

J is TRBJ2-5 and V is TRBV20-1; D may be TRBD2 (6 bases). Trimming removed 0 bases at V and 7 bases at J, with 12 bases between. Looked up from germline, CDR1 is DFQATT and CDR2 is SNEGSKA (reference sequence). This CDR3 region has 13 residues. The CDR3 DNA reads TGCAGTGCTAGAGATCTGTACGGGGGGACCCAGTACTTC. This sequence encodes CSARDLYGGTQYF.

Turning to this clonotype: A read error is likely, as this CDR3 ends without the conserved phenylalanine or tryptophan. The genes are TRBV5-1 and TRBJ2-7, with 7 bases lining up with TRBD1. J was trimmed by 7 bases and V by 0 bases; bases with no gene match: 13. The CDR3 has 16 residues. CDR1 is SGHRS and CDR2 is YFSETQ in the germline V gene. The CDR3 DNA follows: TGCGCCAGCAGCTTGGGCGGACAGGTCCTAGTACGTGAGCAGTACTTA. It is translated as CASSLGGQVLVREQYL.